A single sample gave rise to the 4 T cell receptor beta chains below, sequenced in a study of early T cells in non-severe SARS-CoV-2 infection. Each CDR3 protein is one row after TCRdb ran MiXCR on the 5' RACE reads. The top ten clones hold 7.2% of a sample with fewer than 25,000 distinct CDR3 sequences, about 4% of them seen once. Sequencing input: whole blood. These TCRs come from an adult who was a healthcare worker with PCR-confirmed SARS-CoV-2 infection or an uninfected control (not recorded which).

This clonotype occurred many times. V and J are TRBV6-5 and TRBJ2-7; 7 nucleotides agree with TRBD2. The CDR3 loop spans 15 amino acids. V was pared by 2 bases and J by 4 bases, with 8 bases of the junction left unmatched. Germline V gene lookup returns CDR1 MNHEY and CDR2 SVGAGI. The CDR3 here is CASSYAAGDGYEQYF. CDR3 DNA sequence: TGTGCCAGCAGTTACGCTGCGGGGGATGGTTACGAGCAGTACTTC.

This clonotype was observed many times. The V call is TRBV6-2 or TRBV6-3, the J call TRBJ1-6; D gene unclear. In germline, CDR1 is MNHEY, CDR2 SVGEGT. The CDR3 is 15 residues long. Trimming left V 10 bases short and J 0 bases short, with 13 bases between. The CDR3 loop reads CAIKPESSYNSPLHF. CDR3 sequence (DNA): TGTGCCATCAAGCCCGAGAGCTCCTATAATTCACCCCTCCACTTT.

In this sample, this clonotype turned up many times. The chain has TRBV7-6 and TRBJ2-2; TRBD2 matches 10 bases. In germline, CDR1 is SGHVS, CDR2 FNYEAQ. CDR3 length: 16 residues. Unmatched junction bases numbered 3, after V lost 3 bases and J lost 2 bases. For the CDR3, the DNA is TGTGCCAGCAGCTTTACTAGCGGGGCTAACACCGGGGAGCTGTTTTTT. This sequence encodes CASSFTSGANTGELFF.

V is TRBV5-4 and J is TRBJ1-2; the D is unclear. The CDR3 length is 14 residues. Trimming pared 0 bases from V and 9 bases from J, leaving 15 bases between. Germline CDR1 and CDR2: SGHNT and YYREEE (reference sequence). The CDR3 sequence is CASSLGRREDRYTF. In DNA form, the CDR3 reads TGTGCCAGCAGCTTGGGTCGGCGAGAGGACCGCTACACCTTC.